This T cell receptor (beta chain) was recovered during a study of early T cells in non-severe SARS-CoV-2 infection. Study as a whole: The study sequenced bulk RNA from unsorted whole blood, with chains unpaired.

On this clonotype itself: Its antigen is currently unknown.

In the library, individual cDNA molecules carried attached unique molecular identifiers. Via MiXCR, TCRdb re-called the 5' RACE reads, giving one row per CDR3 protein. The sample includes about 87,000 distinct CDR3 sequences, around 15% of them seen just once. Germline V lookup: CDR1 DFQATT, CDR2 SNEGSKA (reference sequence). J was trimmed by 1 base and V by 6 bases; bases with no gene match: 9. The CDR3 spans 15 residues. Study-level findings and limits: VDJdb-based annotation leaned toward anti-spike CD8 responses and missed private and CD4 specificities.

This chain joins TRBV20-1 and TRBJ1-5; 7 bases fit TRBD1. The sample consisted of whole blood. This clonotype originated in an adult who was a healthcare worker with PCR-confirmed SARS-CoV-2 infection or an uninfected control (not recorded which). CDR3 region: CSATQGQSSNQPQHF. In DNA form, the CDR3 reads TGCAGTGCCACCCAGGGACAGTCGAGCAATCAGCCCCAGCATTTT.